Below, 11 T cell receptor beta chains from the same sample are listed, as sequenced in a study of CD8+CD57+ T cells in acquired aplastic anemia. Patients selected for sequencing had displayed CD8+CD57+ cell expansion by flow cytometry. Both TCR beta VDJ combination and CDR3 sequence profiling were carried out. Genomic DNA was the template for this profiling. From the reads, TCRdb called clonotypes with MiXCR, one entry per CDR3 protein. This sample has approximately 120,000 distinct CDR3 sequences, with over 30% found just once. The sample taken for sequencing was sorted CD4+, CD8+, or CD8+CD57+ T cells (not recorded which) from PBMCs. These TCRs come from a human donor with aplastic anemia.

This clonotype turned up a few times. The chain combines TRBV7-8 with TRBJ2-7; 7 bases map to TRBD1. The J segment lost 3 bases and the V segment lost 6 bases, leaving 5 bases of the junction unmatched. This CDR3 region has 13 residues. Germline CDR1 and CDR2: SGHVS and FQNEAQ. CDR3 loop: CASRRTGGYEQYF. In DNA, the CDR3 is TGTGCCAGCAGACGGACAGGCGGCTACGAGCAGTACTTC. The full variable domain, with the rest looked up from reference TRBV7-8 and TRBJ2-7, is GAGVSQSPRYKVAKRGQDVALRCDPISGHVSLFWYQQALGQGPEFLTYFQNEAQLDKSGLPSDRFFAERPEGSVSTLKIQRTQQEDSAVYLCASRRTGGYEQYFGPGTRLTVT.

This clonotype was seen repeatedly, ten times or more. This chain uses TRBV20-1 with TRBJ1-1, with 8 bases identical to TRBD1. The CDR3 has 12 residues. The V and J ends lost 1 base and 11 bases, in that order; junction bases with no gene match: 6. Germline CDR1 DFQATT, CDR2 SNEGSKA (reference sequence). Here the CDR3 DNA reads TGCAGTGCTAGAGTGGGACAGGAAGGTGCTTTCTTT. Protein product: CSARVGQEGAFF.

The rearrangement uses TRBV7-8 and TRBJ1-1; tentatively, D is TRBD1 (6 bases). V gave up 5 bases and J gave up 3 bases, with 22 bases separating them. This CDR3 spans 17 amino acids. In germline, CDR1 is SGHVS, CDR2 FQNEAQ. The CDR3, as DNA: TGTGCCAGCAGCCAGGGGAACGCTCCTCGTGACTACACTGAAGCTTTCTTT. It translates to CASSQGNAPRDYTEAFF.

This chain uses TRBV11-2 with TRBJ2-5, with 10 bases matching TRBD2. V lost 2 bases and J lost 5; bases outside the gene matches: 11. The CDR3 is 17 residues long. The V gene's germline CDR1 is SGHAT and CDR2 FQNNGV. CDR3 nucleotide sequence: TGTGCCAGCAGCTTATCAGCGGGGGGGATGAGGTCGGAGACCCAGTACTTC. Amino acid sequence: CASSLSAGGMRSETQYF.

As concerns this clonotype: A much larger clone differs by one base, so this may be a read error. V gene TRBV5-1 combines with J gene TRBJ2-3; the match to TRBD1 covers 7 bases. Unmatched junction bases numbered 9, after V lost 6 bases and J lost 2 bases. CDR3 size: 15 residues. The germline V gene has CDR1 SGHRS and CDR2 YFSETQ. This CDR3 reads CASTNRGEDTDTQYF. Written as DNA, the CDR3 is TGCGCCAGCACTAACAGGGGAGAAGACACAGATACGCAGTATTTT.

The count of this clonotype is one. V and J are TRBV20-1 and TRBJ2-7; TRBD2 matches at 12 bases. Germline values: CDR1 DFQATT, CDR2 SNEGSKA (reference sequence). V shed 0 bases, J shed 7 bases, and the junction held 7 bases outside the gene matches. The CDR3 consists of 15 residues. The CDR3 nucleotides read TGCAGTGCTAGAGATCCTCTAGCGGGGGGGATTGAGCAGTACGTC. Protein: CSARDPLAGGIEQYV.

The J gene is TRBJ1-6, the V gene TRBV3-1, with D unresolved. V gave up 1 base and J gave up 11 bases, with 15 bases separating them. The CDR3 contains 15 residues. The germline gives CDR1 LGHDT, CDR2 YNNKEL (reference sequence). This CDR3 reads CASSQAEGWNPPLHF. The CDR3, as DNA: TGTGCCAGCAGCCAAGCAGAGGGCTGGAATCCACCCCTCCACTTT.

V usage is TRBV5-5 and J usage is TRBJ2-5, with D maybe TRBD1 (6 bases). Germline values: CDR1 SGHKS, CDR2 YYEKEE (reference sequence). The V and J ends lost 4 bases and 5 bases respectively, with 18 bases between them. The CDR3 runs 15 residues. The CDR3 region is CASSPRDNIWETQYF. The CDR3 DNA follows: TGTGCCAGCAGCCCCCGGGACAATATTTGGGAGACCCAGTACTTC.

V is TRBV4-1 and J is TRBJ2-3; the D gene is possibly TRBD2 (5 bases). Trimming shortened V by 0 bases and J by 5 bases, and 12 bases separated the two germline ends. This CDR3 is 15 amino acids long. Germline V gene lookup returns CDR1 MGHRA and CDR2 YSYEKL. CDR3 nucleotides: TGCGCCAGCAGCCAAGATCCTCGGGATGGAGATACGCAGTATTTT. This sequence encodes CASSQDPRDGDTQYF.

This clonotype has just one count. The conserved phenylalanine or tryptophan is not found at the CDR3 terminus, so this likely reflects a read error. The chain combines TRBV20-1 with TRBJ2-1; 10 bases map to TRBD2. The CDR3 runs to 14 residues. Germline V gene lookup returns CDR1 DFQATT and CDR2 SNEGSKA (reference sequence). The V segment lost 2 bases and the J segment 9 bases; nucleotides outside the gene matches: 7. CDR3 sequence (DNA): TGCAGTGCTAGATCTAGCGGGAGCTGGAGTGAGCAGTTCTCC. Translating gives CSARSSGSWSEQFS.

The CDR3 bases are TGTGCCAGCAGCGTAGGTGTGGGGCCCAATGAGCAGTTCTTC. Its protein product is CASSVGVGPNEQFF. The chain uses TRBV9 and TRBJ2-1; possibly TRBD1 for D (5 bases). The germline V gene encodes CDR1 SGDLS and CDR2 YYNGEE. V lost 0 bases, J lost 6 bases, and 10 bases lay in between. This CDR3 is built from 14 residues.